One and the same sample provided the 22 T cell receptor beta chains below, sequenced in a study of beta chain features in type 1 diabetes (dated 2018 in TCRdb). Library prep was done by the immunoSEQ multiplex PCR assay. The entire isolated RNA was reverse transcribed using the High Capacity cDNA Reverse Transcription Kit, and thus expressed TCRB transcripts were sequenced. TCRdb carries this immuneACCESS record with in-frame sequences only. Its versions omit some clonotypes, under half of them owing to an unresolved V gene in the studies checked, with the rest unexplained. Here the sample has some 900,000 clones; 15% to 20% occur a single time. Clones ranked in the top ten supply 0.02% to 0.025% of the sample. Sequencing was performed on naive CD4+ T cells from blood. Sample cell subset or site, as interpreted from the label and publication: true naive CD4+ T cells. The receptors derive from a woman between 18 and 29 years old in good health.

V gene TRBV28 combines with J gene TRBJ2-1; 12 nucleotides agree with TRBD2. Germline CDR1 and CDR2: MDHEN and SYDVKM. The CDR3 sequence is 15 residues long. V gave up 8 bases and J gave up 14 bases; unmatched junction bases: 16. The CDR3 coding sequence is TGTGCCAGCGAATCGAGACTAGCGGGAGACCGGCGGGAGTTCTTC. As protein: CASESRLAGDRREFF.

This clone was detected a few times. The rearrangement joins TRBV5-1 to TRBJ2-5; maybe TRBD2 (5 bases). CDR1 and CDR2 from the germline V gene are SGHRS and YFSETQ. V lost 6 bases to trimming and J lost 0 bases, with 12 bases between them. This CDR3 is built from 14 residues. The DNA for the CDR3 is TGCGCCAGCAAGTACGCGGGCAACCAAGAGACCCAGTACTTC. This encodes CASKYAGNQETQYF.

V gene TRBV5-8 combines with J gene TRBJ2-6; no definite D call. The V end was cut by 1 base, the J end by 0 bases, with 8 bases between. The CDR3 covers 16 residues. Germline V gene sequence: CDR1 SGHTS, CDR2 YDEGEE. As DNA, the CDR3 is TGTGCCAGCAGCTTGCGACCTGCCTCTGGGGCCAACGTCCTGACTTTC. This gives the protein CASSLRPASGANVLTF.

There are a few counts of this clone. The chain employs TRBV18 and TRBJ1-5; D ambiguous. Germline V gene sequence: CDR1 KGHSH, CDR2 LQKENI. The V gene lost 4 bases and the J gene lost 6 bases, with 7 bases spanning the gap. CDR3 length: 12 residues. The CDR3 DNA is TGTGCCAGCTCACGTGAATCTCAGCCCCAGCATTTT. Its translation is CASSRESQPQHF.

This clone was found a few times. This sequence joins TRBV7-2 and TRBJ1-2, with 7 bases lining up with TRBD1. The germline gives CDR1 SGHTA, CDR2 FQGNSA. V was clipped by 4 bases and J by 4 bases; unmatched bases: 9. The CDR3 is made up of 15 amino acids. DNA for the CDR3: TGTGCCAGCAGCTCCACCCTACAGGGGTTCTATGGCTACACCTTC. As protein: CASSSTLQGFYGYTF.

This clone was seen a few times. CDR3 residues: CAISSQGDEKLFF. In DNA form, the CDR3 reads TGTGCCATCAGTTCTCAGGGGGATGAAAAACTGTTTTTT. The V and J genes are TRBV10-3 and TRBJ1-4; 7 bases match TRBD1. The germline CDR1 and CDR2 sequences are ENHRY and SYGVKD. With 5 bases clipped from V and 6 bases from J, the junction kept 3 bases outside the gene matches. The CDR3 sequence is 13 residues long.

The chain combines TRBV7-3 with TRBJ2-7, with D possibly matching TRBD2 (6 bases). V lost 5 bases and J 1 base, leaving 15 bases between the germline ends. Germline lookup yields CDR1 SGHTA and CDR2 FQGTGA. The CDR3 length is 15 residues. The CDR3 sequence: CASSQTMTSSYEQYF. For the CDR3, the DNA is TGTGCCAGCAGCCAGACGATGACTAGTTCCTACGAGCAGTACTTC.

The chain uses TRBV9 and TRBJ2-1; 10 bases fit TRBD2. Germline CDR1 SGDLS, CDR2 YYNGEE. The CDR3 runs to 15 residues. Germline trimming cut 4 bases from V and 3 bases from J; bases unmatched to any gene: 4. CDR3 sequence: CASSLTSGNYNEQFF. The CDR3 DNA reads TGTGCCAGCAGCCTCACTAGCGGGAACTACAATGAGCAGTTCTTC.

A word on this clone: The DNA is left out, because the CDR3 cannot be placed on it with certainty; the CDR3 is given as TCRdb lists it. The chain carries TRBV28 and TRBJ2-7; TRBD1 is taken as the D call from the table, unchecked against the DNA. The germline gives CDR1 MDHEN, CDR2 SYDVKM. The CDR3 spans 12 residues, counting both ends. CDR3 protein: CATSVVGQGTYF.

This clone was picked up a small number of times. Here the CDR3 reads CASTTVNSNQPQHF. In DNA, the CDR3 is TGTGCCAGTACGACAGTCAATAGCAATCAGCCCCAGCATTTT. J is TRBJ1-5 and V is TRBV19; tentatively, D is TRBD1 (5 bases). The ends were cut back, 7 bases at V and 0 bases at J, with 10 bases in the middle. The CDR3 runs 14 residues. CDR1 is LNHDA, CDR2 SQIVND, per germline (reference sequence).

As for this clone: This sample includes further DNA sequences coding for the same CDR3. The rearrangement links TRBV7-9 to TRBJ2-4, with 11 bases matching TRBD1. Germline trimming cut 3 bases from V and 0 bases from J; bases unmatched to any gene: 1. Germline assignment: CDR1 SEHNR and CDR2 FQNEAQ (reference sequence). The CDR3 is 16 amino acids. This CDR3 is CASSLGQGVAKNIQYF. CDR3 in DNA: TGTGCCAGCAGCTTGGGACAGGGGGTAGCCAAAAACATTCAGTACTTC.

This clone was detected a few times. The rearrangement joins TRBV6-6 to TRBJ1-3; no definite D call. The V and J ends lost 4 bases and 6 bases respectively, with 13 bases between them. This CDR3 comprises 14 residues. Germline CDR1 MNHNY, CDR2 SVGAGI (reference sequence). The CDR3 DNA reads TGTGCCAGCAGTTCCTCTCCTTTAGTAAACACCATATATTTT. As protein: CASSSSPLVNTIYF.

The chain uses TRBV4-1 and TRBJ2-1; TRBD2 aligns across 10 bases. The CDR3 is 19 residues long. Germline V lookup: CDR1 MGHRA, CDR2 YSYEKL. V dropped 0 bases and J dropped 4; count of bases not matched to a gene: 12. CDR3 in amino acids: CASSQERGRGLAIYNEQFF. The CDR3 nucleotides are TGCGCCAGCAGCCAAGAGAGGGGAAGGGGACTAGCGATTTACAATGAGCAGTTCTTC.

This chain joins TRBV9 and TRBJ2-2; 8 bases agree with TRBD2. This CDR3 has 15 residues. CDR1 SGDLS and CDR2 YYNGEE come from the germline V gene. V gave up 4 bases and J gave up 0 bases; unmatched junction bases: 2. As DNA, the CDR3 is TGTGCCAGCAGCACTAGCGGAACGAACACCGGGGAGCTGTTTTTT. Its translation is CASSTSGTNTGELFF.

V usage is TRBV18 and J usage is TRBJ1-1; D might be TRBD1 (5 bases). V lost 5 bases, J lost 4 bases, and 11 bases lay in between. Germline V gene sequence: CDR1 KGHSH, CDR2 LQKENI. CDR3 length: 13 amino acids. CDR3 residues: CASSVNRGTEAFF. CDR3 in DNA: TGTGCCAGCTCAGTTAATAGGGGCACTGAAGCTTTCTTT.

The chain carries TRBV7-9 and TRBJ2-7, with D uncertain. The germline V gene has CDR1 SEHNR and CDR2 FQNEAQ (reference sequence). The CDR3 length is 12 residues. V shed 4 bases and J shed 4 bases, with 8 bases lying between them. The CDR3 DNA reads as TGTGCCAGCAGCTCCGGACCTTACGAGCAGTACTTC. This translates into CASSSGPYEQYF. Looking up the rest from reference TRBV7-9 and TRBJ2-7 gives the full variable domain: DTGVSQNPRHKITKRGQNVTFRCDPISEHNRLYWYRQTLGQGPEFLTYFQNEAQLEKSRLLSDRFSAERPKGSFSTLEIQRTEQGDSAMYLCASSSGPYEQYFGPGTRLTVT.

The chain employs TRBV5-4 and TRBJ1-1; D possibly corresponds to TRBD1 (5 bases). V dropped 3 bases and J dropped 6 bases, with 18 bases sitting between them. The CDR3 totals 15 residues. Germline lookup yields CDR1 SGHNT and CDR2 YYREEE (reference sequence). The chain's CDR3 is CASSSPGGVHAEAFF. In nucleotides, the CDR3 is TGTGCCAGCAGCTCCCCCGGGGGGGTACATGCTGAAGCTTTCTTT.

V usage is TRBV27 and J usage is TRBJ2-2, with no clear D. The CDR3 is 13 residues long. In germline, CDR1 is MNHEY, CDR2 SMNVEV (reference sequence). V was clipped by 3 bases and J by 6 bases, with 8 bases between them. CDR3 nucleotides: TGTGCCAGCAGTTTCCCCCGGGCCGGGGAGCTGTTTTTT. Its translation: CASSFPRAGELFF.

This clone occurred a few times. The chain uses TRBV5-6 and TRBJ2-5; 11 nucleotides align to TRBD2. J lost 5 bases, V lost 1 base, and 16 bases had no gene match. Germline V gene lookup returns CDR1 SGHDT and CDR2 YYEEEE. This CDR3 spans 19 amino acids. The DNA for the CDR3 is TGTGCCAGCAGCTTGCTAGCGGGACTAGCGGCCTTATCGTCGGAGACCCAGTACTTC. Translating gives CASSLLAGLAALSSETQYF.

This clone was counted a few times. The gene calls are TRBV5-1 and TRBJ2-1, with D possibly matching TRBD1 (6 bases). CDR3 length equals 16 residues. V lost 1 base, J lost 2 bases, and 13 bases lay in between. Germline-derived CDR1 and CDR2 are SGHRS and YFSETQ. CDR3: CASSLSAQGTYNEQFF. The CDR3 DNA follows: TGCGCCAGCAGCTTGTCGGCACAGGGAACCTACAATGAGCAGTTCTTC. The whole variable domain, remainder taken from reference TRBV5-1 and TRBJ2-1, is KAGVTQTPRYLIKTRGQQVTLSCSPISGHRSVSWYQQTPGQGLQFLFEYFSETQRNKGNFPGRFSGRQFSNSRSEMNVSTLELGDSALYLCASSLSAQGTYNEQFFGPGTRLTVL.

This clone was seen a handful of times. This chain joins TRBV5-1 and TRBJ2-2; maybe TRBD1 (7 bases). The CDR3 length is 15 residues. Germline CDR1 SGHRS, CDR2 YFSETQ. V was shortened by 4 bases and J by 2 bases, with 12 bases between the two germline ends. The CDR3 DNA follows: TGCGCCAGCAGCCAGGGGGGTACAAACACCGGGGAGCTGTTTTTT. It yields the protein CASSQGGTNTGELFF.

This clone occurred a few times. Other DNA sequences in the sample encode the same CDR3. The chain employs TRBV18 and TRBJ2-7; no definite D call. CDR3 size: 13 residues. Per the germline V gene, CDR1 is KGHSH and CDR2 is LQKENI. V lost 0 bases and J 2 bases, leaving 5 bases between the germline ends. The CDR3 is CASSPPGTYEQYF. CDR3 sequence (DNA): TGTGCCAGCTCACCACCAGGGACCTACGAGCAGTACTTC.